These 12 T cell receptor beta chains came from one sample sequenced in a study of T cells in localized non-small cell lung cancer. The protocol was immunoSEQ multiplex PCR, while the TCRdb copy is restricted to in-frame clones and leaves out a portion. The data show around 140,000 clones, 70% to 90% seen once. The sample consisted of peripheral blood, taken before any cancer treatment. The receptor source for this set is an older female donor with stage I lung adenocarcinoma.

J is TRBJ2-1 and V is TRBV7-8, with 11 bases aligning to TRBD2. The CDR3 length is 15 residues. The V gene's germline CDR1 is SGHVS and CDR2 FQNEAQ. The J segment lost 4 bases and the V segment lost 5 bases, leaving 4 bases of the junction unmatched. The CDR3 DNA sequence: TGTGCCAGCAGCAGTACTAGCGGGGGATACAATGAGCAGTTCTTC. Its translation is CASSSTSGGYNEQFF.

V usage is TRBV15 and J usage is TRBJ2-5; D call uncertain. The germline V gene encodes CDR1 LNHNV and CDR2 YYDKDF (reference sequence). CDR3 length: 13 amino acids. V lost 5 bases and J lost 9, with 16 bases in between. The CDR3 is CATSGMGSRAQYF. CDR3 sequence (DNA): TGTGCCACCAGCGGTATGGGCAGTCGGGCCCAGTACTTC.

This clone is a singleton in its sample. This chain connects TRBV5-1 to TRBJ1-4, with 7 bases lining up with TRBD1. The germline gives CDR1 SGHRS, CDR2 YFSETQ. The CDR3 has 15 residues. Losses at the gene ends were 2 bases for V and 1 base for J; bases not matched to a gene: 2. Here the CDR3 DNA reads TGCGCCAGCAGCTTCACAGGGGAAACTAATGAAAAACTGTTTTTT. Its protein is CASSFTGETNEKLFF.

The rearrangement uses TRBV5-4 and TRBJ1-2; 8 bases align to TRBD1. The CDR3 has 14 amino acids. Germline lookup yields CDR1 SGHNT and CDR2 YYREEE (reference sequence). With 4 bases clipped from V and 8 bases from J, the junction kept 10 bases outside the gene matches. The CDR3 coding sequence is TGTGCCAGCAGCCCAACCGGGACAGGAGGCGGCTACACCTTC. This encodes CASSPTGTGGGYTF. The full variable domain, its missing parts supplied by reference TRBV5-4 and TRBJ1-2, is ETGVTQSPTHLIKTRGQQVTLRCSSQSGHNTVSWYQQALGQGPQFIFQYYREEENGRGNFPPRFSGLQFPNYSSELNVNALELDDSALYLCASSPTGTGGGYTFGSGTRLTVV.

CDR3 amino acids: CASSISGGSPYEQYF. In DNA, the CDR3 is TGTGCCAGTAGTATCTCAGGCGGGAGTCCCTACGAGCAGTACTTC. The V and J genes are TRBV19 and TRBJ2-7, with TRBD2 identical over 7 bases. V was clipped by 3 bases and J by 2 bases; unmatched bases: 7. Germline assignment: CDR1 LNHDA and CDR2 SQIVND (reference sequence). CDR3 size: 15 residues.

The rearrangement links TRBV19 to TRBJ1-2; unclear D gene. Germline-derived CDR1 and CDR2 are LNHDA and SQIVND (reference sequence). The CDR3 spans 15 residues. Between the trimmed V and J ends, which lost 1 base and 8 bases, there was a span of 17 bases. As DNA, the CDR3 is TGTGCCAGTAGTATAGGAGGAAGTCTCTCGGGCGGCTACACCTTC. Encoded protein: CASSIGGSLSGGYTF.

The rearrangement links TRBV29-1 to TRBJ2-7; D call uncertain. The CDR3 has 10 residues. Between the trimmed V and J ends, which lost 5 bases and 6 bases, there was a span of 8 bases. Germline loops: CDR1 SQVTM, CDR2 ANQGSEA. CDR3 in DNA: TGCAGCGTTCGTAACCTCGAGCAGTACTTC. Its protein is CSVRNLEQYF.

This chain links TRBV18 with TRBJ1-1; D ambiguous. V was clipped by 0 bases and J by 8 bases, with 16 bases between them. CDR1 is KGHSH and CDR2 is LQKENI in the germline V gene. There are 15 residues in the CDR3. CDR3 DNA sequence: TGTGCCAGCTCACCACCCGCCAGACCCAACTTAGAAGCTTTCTTT. It translates to CASSPPARPNLEAFF.

This chain links TRBV25-1 with TRBJ2-2, with D perhaps TRBD1 (6 bases). Trimming took off 5 bases at V and 7 bases at J, with 20 bases between the two ends. The CDR3 runs to 16 residues. The V gene's germline CDR1 is MGHDK and CDR2 SYGVNS. The CDR3 DNA reads as TGTGCCAGCAGTTCACAATACGGGACAACGGGCGGGGAGCTGTTTTTT. This codes for CASSSQYGTTGGELFF.

The chain has TRBV19 and TRBJ2-3; D gene ambiguous. The length of the CDR3 is 12 residues. The germline V and J ends were trimmed by 3 bases and 5 bases, with 6 bases remaining between them. CDR1 LNHDA and CDR2 SQIVND come from the germline V gene (reference sequence). The CDR3 DNA is TGTGCCAGTAGTATTCGTGGAGATACGCAGTATTTT. Translating it yields CASSIRGDTQYF.

The gene calls are TRBV2 and TRBJ2-3; TRBD2 agrees at 9 bases. The junction had 4 bases not matched to a gene; V was cut back by 4 bases and J by 2 bases. The germline CDR1 and CDR2 sequences are SNHLY and FYNNEI. The CDR3 contains 15 residues. CDR3 DNA: TGTGCCAGCAGTGCCGGACTAGCGCACACAGATACGCAGTATTTT. This sequence encodes CASSAGLAHTDTQYF.

This chain uses TRBV6-5 with TRBJ1-5, with D hard to call. Trimming removed 0 bases at V and 10 bases at J, with 7 bases between. The germline V gene encodes CDR1 MNHEY and CDR2 SVGAGI. The CDR3 extends over 12 amino acids. CDR3 protein: CASSYSGRPQHF. In nucleotides, the CDR3 is TGTGCCAGCAGTTACTCGGGGAGACCCCAGCATTTT.